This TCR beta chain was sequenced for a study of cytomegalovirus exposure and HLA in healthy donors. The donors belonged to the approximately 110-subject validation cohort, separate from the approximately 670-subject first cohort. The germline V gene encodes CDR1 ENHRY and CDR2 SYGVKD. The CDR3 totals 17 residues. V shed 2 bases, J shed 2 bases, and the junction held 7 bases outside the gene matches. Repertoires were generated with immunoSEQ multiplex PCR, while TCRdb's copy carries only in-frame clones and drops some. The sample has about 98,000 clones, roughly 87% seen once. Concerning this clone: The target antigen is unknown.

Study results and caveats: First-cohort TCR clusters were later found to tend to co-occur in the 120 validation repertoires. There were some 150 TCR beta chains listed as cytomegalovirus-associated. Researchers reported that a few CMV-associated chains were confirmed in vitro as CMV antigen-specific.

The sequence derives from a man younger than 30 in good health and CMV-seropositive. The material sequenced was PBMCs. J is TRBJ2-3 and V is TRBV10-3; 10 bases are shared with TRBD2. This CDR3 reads CAISEGSSGSLTDTQYF. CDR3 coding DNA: TGTGCCATCAGTGAGGGATCTAGCGGGAGTCTCACAGATACGCAGTATTTT.